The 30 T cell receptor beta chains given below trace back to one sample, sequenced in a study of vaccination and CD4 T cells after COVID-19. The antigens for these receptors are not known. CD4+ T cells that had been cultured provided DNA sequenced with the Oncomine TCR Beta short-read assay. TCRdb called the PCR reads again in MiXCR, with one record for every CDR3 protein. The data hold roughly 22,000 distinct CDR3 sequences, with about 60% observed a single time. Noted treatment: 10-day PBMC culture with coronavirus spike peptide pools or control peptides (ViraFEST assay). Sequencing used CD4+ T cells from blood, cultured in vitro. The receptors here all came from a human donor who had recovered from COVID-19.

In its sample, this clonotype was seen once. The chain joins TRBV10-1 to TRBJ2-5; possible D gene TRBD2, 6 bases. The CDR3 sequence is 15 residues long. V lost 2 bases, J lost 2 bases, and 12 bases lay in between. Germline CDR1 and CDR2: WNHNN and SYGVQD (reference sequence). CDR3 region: CASSEAGLGQETQYF. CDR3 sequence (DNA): TGCGCCAGCAGTGAGGCGGGATTGGGGCAAGAGACCCAGTACTTC.

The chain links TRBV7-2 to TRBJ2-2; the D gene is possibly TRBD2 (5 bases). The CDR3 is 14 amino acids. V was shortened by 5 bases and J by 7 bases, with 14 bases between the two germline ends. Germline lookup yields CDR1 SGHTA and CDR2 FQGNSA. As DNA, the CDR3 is TGTGCCAGCAGCCGGACTCTATGGGTCGGGGAGCTGTTTTTT. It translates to CASSRTLWVGELFF.

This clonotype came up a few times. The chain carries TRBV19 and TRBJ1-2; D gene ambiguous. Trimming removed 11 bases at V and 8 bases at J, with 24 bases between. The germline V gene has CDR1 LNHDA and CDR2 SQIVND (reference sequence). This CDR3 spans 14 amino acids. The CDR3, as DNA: TGTGCCCCCACAAGGGAGGGCCCATTTCAAGGCTACACCTTC. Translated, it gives CAPTREGPFQGYTF.

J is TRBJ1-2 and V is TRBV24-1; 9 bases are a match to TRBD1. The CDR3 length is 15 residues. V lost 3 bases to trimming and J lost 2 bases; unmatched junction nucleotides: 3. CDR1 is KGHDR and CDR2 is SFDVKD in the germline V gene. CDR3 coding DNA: TGTGCCACCAGTGATCCGGGGACAGGGAACTATGGCTACACCTTC. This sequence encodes CATSDPGTGNYGYTF.

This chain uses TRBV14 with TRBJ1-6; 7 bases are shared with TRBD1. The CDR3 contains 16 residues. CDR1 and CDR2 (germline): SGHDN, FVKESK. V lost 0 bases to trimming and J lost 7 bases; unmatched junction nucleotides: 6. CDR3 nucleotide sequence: TGTGCCAGCAGCCAAGAGGCCGGGACAGCAAATTCACCCCTCCACTTT. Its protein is CASSQEAGTANSPLHF.

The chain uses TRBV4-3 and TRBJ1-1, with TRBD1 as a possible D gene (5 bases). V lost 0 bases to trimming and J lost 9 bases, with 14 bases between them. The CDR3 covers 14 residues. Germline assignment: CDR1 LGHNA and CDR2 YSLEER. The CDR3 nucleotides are TGCGCCAGCAGCCAAGAACCCATCGGGGGGAAAGCTTTCTTT. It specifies CASSQEPIGGKAFF.

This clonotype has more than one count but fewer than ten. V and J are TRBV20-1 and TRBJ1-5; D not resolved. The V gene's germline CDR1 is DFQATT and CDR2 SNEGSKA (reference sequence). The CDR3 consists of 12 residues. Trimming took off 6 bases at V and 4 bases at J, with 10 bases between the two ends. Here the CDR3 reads CSARRWNQPQHF. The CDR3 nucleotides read TGCAGTGCCCGGCGATGGAATCAGCCCCAGCATTTT.

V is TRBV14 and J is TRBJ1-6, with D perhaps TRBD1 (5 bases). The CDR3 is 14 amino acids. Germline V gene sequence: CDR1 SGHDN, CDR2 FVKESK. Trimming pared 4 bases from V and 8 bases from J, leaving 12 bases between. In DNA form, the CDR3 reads TGTGCCAGCAGCCCCCAGAGGGGTTATTCACCCCTCCACTTT. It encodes CASSPQRGYSPLHF.

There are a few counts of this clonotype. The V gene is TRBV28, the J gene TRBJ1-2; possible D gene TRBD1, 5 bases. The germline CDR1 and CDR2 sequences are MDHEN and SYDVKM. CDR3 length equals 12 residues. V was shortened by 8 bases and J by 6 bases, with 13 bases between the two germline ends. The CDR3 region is CASLRLGDGYTF. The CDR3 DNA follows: TGTGCCAGCCTAAGGTTGGGGGATGGCTACACCTTC.

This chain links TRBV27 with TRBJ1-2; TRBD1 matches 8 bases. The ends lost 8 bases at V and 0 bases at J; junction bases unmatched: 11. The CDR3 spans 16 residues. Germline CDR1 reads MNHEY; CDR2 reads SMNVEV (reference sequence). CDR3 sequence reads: CASGKYGTGTNYGYTF. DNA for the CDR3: TGTGCCAGCGGCAAATACGGGACAGGCACTAACTATGGCTACACCTTC.

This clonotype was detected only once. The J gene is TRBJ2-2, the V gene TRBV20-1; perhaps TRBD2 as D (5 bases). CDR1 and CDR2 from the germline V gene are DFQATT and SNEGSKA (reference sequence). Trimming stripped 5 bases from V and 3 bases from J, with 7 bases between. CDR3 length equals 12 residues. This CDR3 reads CSAPGDTGELFF. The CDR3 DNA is TGCAGTGCTCCCGGGGACACCGGGGAGCTGTTTTTT.

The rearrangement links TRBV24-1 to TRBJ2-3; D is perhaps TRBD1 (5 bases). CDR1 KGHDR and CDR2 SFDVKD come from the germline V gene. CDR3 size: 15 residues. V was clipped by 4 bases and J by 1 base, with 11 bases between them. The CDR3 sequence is CATSDLLTGTDTQYF. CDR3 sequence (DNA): TGTGCCACCAGTGACCTCCTGACAGGCACAGATACGCAGTATTTT.

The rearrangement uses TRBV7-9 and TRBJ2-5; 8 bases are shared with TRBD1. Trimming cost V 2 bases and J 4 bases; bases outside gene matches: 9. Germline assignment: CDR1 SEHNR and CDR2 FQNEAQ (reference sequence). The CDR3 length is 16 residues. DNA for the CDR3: TGTGCCAGCAGCTTATCCCGACAGGGGTGGGGAGAGACCCAGTACTTC. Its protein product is CASSLSRQGWGETQYF.

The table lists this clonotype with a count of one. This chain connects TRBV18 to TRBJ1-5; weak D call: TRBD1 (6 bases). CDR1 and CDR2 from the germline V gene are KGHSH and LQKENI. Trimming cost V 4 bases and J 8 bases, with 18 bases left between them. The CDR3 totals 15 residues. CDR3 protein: CASSLNYRDSEPQHF. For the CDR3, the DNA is TGTGCCAGCTCACTTAACTACAGGGACTCGGAGCCCCAGCATTTT.

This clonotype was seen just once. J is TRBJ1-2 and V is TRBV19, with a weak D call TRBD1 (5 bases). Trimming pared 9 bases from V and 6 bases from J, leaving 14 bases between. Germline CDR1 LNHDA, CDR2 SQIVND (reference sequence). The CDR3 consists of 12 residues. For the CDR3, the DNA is TGTGCCAGCTCAGACAGAGTTGATGGCTACACCTTC. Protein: CASSDRVDGYTF.

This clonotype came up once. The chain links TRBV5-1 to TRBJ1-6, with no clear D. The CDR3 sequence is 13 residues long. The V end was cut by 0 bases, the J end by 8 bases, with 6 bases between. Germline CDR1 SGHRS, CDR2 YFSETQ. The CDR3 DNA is TGCGCCAGCAGCTTGGGCGGGGATTCACCCCTCCACTTT. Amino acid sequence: CASSLGGDSPLHF. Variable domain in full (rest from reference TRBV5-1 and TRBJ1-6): KAGVTQTPRYLIKTRGQQVTLSCSPISGHRSVSWYQQTPGQGLQFLFEYFSETQRNKGNFPGRFSGRQFSNSRSEMNVSTLELGDSALYLCASSLGGDSPLHFGNGTRLTVT.

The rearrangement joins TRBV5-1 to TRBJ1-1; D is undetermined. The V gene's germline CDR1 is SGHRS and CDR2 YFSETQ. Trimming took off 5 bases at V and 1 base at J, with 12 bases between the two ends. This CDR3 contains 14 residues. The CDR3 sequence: CASRILQTNTEAFF. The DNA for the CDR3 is TGCGCCAGCAGAATCCTTCAGACGAACACTGAAGCTTTCTTT.

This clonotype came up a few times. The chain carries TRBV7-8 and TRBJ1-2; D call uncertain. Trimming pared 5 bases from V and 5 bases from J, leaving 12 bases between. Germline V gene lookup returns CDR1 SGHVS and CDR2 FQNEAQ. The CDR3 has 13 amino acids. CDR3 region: CASSPVGRYGYTF. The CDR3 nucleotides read TGTGCCAGCAGCCCGGTAGGGAGATATGGCTACACCTTC.

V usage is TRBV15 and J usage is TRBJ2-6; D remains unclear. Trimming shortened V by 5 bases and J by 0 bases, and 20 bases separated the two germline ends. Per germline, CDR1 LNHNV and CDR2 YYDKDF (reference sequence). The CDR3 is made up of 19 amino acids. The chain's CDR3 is CATSGRVRGTRSGANVLTF. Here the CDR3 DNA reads TGTGCCACCAGCGGCAGAGTACGAGGAACACGCTCTGGGGCCAACGTCCTGACTTTC. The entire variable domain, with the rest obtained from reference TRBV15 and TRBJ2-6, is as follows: DAMVIQNPRYQVTQFGKPVTLSCSQTLNHNVMYWYQQKSSQAPKLLFHYYDKDFNNEADTPDNFQSRRPNTSFCFLDIRSPGLGDTAMYLCATSGRVRGTRSGANVLTFGAGSRLTVL.

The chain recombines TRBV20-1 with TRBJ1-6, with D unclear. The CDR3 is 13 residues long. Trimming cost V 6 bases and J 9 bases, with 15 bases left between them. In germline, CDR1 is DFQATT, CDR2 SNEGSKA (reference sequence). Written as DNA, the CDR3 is TGCAGTGCCTCAGAGGACGGGAGTTCACCCCTCCACTTT. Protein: CSASEDGSSPLHF.

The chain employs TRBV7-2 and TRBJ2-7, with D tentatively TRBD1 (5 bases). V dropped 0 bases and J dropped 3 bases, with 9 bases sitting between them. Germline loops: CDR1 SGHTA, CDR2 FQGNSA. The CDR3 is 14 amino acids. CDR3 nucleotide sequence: TGTGCCAGCAGCTTAGCGACCGGACACTACGAGCAGTACTTC. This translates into CASSLATGHYEQYF.

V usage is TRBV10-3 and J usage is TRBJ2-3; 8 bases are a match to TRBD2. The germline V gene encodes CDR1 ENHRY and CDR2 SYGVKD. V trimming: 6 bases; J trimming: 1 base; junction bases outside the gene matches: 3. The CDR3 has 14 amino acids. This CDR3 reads CAIRQAGGTDTQYF. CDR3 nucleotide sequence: TGTGCCATCAGACAAGCGGGAGGCACAGATACGCAGTATTTT.

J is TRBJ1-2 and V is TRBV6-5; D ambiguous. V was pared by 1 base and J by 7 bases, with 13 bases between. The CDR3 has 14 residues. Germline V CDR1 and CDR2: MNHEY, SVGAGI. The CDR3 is CASSYFRGNGGYTF. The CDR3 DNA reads TGTGCCAGCAGTTACTTCCGGGGTAATGGTGGCTACACCTTC.

The CDR3 loop reads CASSESVAGLQGTQYF. The CDR3 DNA sequence: TGCGCCAGCAGTGAGTCTGTCGCTGGCCTCCAGGGGACCCAGTACTTC. This chain connects TRBV10-1 to TRBJ2-5; tentatively, D is TRBD1 (5 bases). CDR1 and CDR2 from the germline V gene are WNHNN and SYGVQD (reference sequence). This CDR3 has 16 amino acids. Trimming took off 0 bases at V and 7 bases at J, with 18 bases between the two ends.

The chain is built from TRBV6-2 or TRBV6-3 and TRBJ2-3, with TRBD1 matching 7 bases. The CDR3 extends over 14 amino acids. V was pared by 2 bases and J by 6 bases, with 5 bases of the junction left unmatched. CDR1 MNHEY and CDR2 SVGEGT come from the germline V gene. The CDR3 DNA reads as TGTGCCAGCAGTTACCCGGGACAGAGGGATACGCAGTATTTT. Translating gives CASSYPGQRDTQYF.

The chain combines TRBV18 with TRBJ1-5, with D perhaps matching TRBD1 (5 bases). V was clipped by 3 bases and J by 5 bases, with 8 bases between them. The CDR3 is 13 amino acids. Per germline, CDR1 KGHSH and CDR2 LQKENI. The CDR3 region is CASSPGLDQPQHF. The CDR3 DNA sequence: TGTGCCAGCTCACCGGGGCTTGATCAGCCCCAGCATTTT.

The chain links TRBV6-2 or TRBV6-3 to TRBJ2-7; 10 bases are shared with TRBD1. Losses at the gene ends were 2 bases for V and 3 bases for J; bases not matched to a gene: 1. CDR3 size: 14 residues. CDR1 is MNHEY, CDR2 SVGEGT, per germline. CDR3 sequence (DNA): TGTGCCAGCAGTTACGGGACAGGGGTCTACGAGCAGTACTTC. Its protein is CASSYGTGVYEQYF.

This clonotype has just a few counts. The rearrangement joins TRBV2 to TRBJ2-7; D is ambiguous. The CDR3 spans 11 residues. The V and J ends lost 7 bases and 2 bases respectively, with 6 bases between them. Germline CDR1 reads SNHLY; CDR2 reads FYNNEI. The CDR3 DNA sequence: TGTGCCAGCACCCTGACCTACGAGCAGTACTTC. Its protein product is CASTLTYEQYF.

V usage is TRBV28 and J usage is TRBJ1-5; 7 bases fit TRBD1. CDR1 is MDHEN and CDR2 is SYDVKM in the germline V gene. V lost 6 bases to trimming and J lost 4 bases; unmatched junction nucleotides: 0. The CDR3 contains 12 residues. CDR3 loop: CASRQGNQPQHF. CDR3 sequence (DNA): TGTGCCAGCAGACAGGGGAATCAGCCCCAGCATTTT.

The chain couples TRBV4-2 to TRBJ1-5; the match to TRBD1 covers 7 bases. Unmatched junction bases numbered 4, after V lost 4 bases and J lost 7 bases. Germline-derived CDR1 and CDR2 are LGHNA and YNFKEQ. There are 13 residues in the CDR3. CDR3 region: CASSPRQGQPQHF. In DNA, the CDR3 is TGTGCCAGCAGCCCCCGACAGGGCCAGCCCCAGCATTTT.